This T cell receptor beta chain was recovered during a study of blood T cell repertoires in COVID-19. The repertoire was sequenced with immunoSEQ multiplex PCR; TCRdb's copy has only in-frame clones and lacks some. The sample includes about 190,000 clones, 70% to 90% of them seen just once. Source material: peripheral blood. This receptor was obtained from a woman in her forties who had recovered from COVID-19.

DNA of the CDR3: TGTGCCAGCAGCCCCCGGGAGGGATCTGGAAACACCATATATTTT. Residues: CASSPREGSGNTIYF. This chain joins TRBV7-8 and TRBJ1-3; D gene ambiguous. The CDR3 loop spans 15 amino acids. The germline gives CDR1 SGHVS, CDR2 FQNEAQ. Trimming pared 5 bases from V and 1 base from J, leaving 12 bases between.